What follows describes a single TCR beta chain. Some clones are missing from TCRdb's copy, which holds only in-frame ones; the method was immunoSEQ multiplex PCR. The sample holds more than 200,000 clones, approximately 81% seen once. This entry is derived from a study of blood T cell repertoires in COVID-19. V was trimmed by 5 bases and J by 6 bases, leaving 7 bases between them. The CDR3 has 11 residues. Sequencing was carried out using peripheral blood. The sequence derives from a man in his sixties with acute or convalescent COVID-19. The J gene is TRBJ1-1, the V gene TRBV12-3 or TRBV12-4; D is unresolved. CDR3 nucleotides: TGTGCCAGCAGTCGGAGGGCTGAAGCTTTCTTT. It yields the protein CASSRRAEAFF.